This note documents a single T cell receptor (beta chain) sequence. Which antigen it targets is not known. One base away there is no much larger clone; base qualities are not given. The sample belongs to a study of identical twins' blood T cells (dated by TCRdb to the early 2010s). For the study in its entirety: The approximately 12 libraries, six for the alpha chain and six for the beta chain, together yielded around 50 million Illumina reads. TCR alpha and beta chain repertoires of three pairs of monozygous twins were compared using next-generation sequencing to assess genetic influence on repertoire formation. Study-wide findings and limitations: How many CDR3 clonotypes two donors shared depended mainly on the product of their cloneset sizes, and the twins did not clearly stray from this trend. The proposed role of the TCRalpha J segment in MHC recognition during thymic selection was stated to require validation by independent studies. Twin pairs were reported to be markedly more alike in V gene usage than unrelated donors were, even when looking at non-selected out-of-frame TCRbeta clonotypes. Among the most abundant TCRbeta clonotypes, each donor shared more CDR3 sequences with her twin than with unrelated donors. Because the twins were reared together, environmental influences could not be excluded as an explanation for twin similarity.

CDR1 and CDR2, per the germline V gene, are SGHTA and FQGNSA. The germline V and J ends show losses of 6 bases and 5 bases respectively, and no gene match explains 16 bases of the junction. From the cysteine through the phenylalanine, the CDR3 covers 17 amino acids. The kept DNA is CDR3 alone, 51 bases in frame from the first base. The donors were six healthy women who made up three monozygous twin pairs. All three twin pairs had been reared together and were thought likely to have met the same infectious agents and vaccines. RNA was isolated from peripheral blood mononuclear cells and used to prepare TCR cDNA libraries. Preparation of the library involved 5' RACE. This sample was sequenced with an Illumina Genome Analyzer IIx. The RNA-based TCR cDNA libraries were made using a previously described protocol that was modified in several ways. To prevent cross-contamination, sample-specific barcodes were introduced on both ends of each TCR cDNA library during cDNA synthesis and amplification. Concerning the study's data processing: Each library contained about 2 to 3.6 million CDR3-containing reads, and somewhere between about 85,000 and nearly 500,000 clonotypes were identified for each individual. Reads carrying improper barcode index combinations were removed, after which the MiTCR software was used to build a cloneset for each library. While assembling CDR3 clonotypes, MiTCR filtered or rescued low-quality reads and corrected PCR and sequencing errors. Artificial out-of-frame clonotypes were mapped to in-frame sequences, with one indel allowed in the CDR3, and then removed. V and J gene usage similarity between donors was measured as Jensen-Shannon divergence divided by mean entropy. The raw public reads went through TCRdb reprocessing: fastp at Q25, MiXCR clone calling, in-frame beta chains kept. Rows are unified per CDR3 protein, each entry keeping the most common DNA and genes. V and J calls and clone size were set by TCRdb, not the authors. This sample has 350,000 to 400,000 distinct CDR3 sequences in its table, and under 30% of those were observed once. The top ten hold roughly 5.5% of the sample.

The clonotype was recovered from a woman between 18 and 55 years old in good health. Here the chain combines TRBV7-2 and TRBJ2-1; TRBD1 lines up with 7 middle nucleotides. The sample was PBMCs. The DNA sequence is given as TGTGCCAGCAGTTTTTCATCTCGGGACAGAGGCCACAATGAGCAGTTCTTC. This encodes CASSFSSRDRGHNEQFF.